Sequencing of this TCR beta chain was carried out in a study of cytomegalovirus exposure and HLA in healthy donors. Study findings and constraints: Productive rates of about 87% or about 30% were seen for most TCR beta V segments in an earlier analysis.

This CDR3 spans 11 amino acids. CDR1 and CDR2 from the germline V gene are MGHDK and SYGVNS. Trimming shortened V by 4 bases and J by 2 bases, and 2 bases separated the two germline ends. By share, this clone counts as medium-sized (0.01 to 0.1%). Its target is not known. It was with 60 Vbeta and 13 Jbeta primers that the PCR ran. TCRdb's table, derived via immunoSEQ multiplex PCR, lists solely in-frame clones and lacks some. This sample yields 97,000 or so clones, of which 70% are seen a single time; 2% to 3% belongs to the top ten. Specimen: PBMCs. The sequence derives from a man in his forties or fifties in good health and CMV-seronegative. The rearrangement uses TRBV25-1 and TRBJ1-1; D unresolved. The CDR3 DNA is TGTGCCAGCAGTGCTAACACTGAAGCTTTCTTT. As protein: CASSANTEAFF.